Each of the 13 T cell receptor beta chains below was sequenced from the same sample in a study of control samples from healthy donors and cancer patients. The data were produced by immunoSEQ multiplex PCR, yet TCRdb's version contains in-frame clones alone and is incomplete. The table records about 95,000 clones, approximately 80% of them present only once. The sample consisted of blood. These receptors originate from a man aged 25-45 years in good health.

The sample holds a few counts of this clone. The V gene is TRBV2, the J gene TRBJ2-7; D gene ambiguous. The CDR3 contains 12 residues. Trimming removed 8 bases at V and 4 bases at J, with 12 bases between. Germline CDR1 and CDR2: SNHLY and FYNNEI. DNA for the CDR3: TGTGCCAGCCAAGGGCCATTGTACGAGCAGTACTTC. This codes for CASQGPLYEQYF.

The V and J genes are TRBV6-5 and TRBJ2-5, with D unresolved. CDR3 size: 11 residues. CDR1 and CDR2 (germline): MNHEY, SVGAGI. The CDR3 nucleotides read TGTGTGGTGGTGGGACAAGAGACCCAGTACTTC. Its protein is CVVVGQETQYF.

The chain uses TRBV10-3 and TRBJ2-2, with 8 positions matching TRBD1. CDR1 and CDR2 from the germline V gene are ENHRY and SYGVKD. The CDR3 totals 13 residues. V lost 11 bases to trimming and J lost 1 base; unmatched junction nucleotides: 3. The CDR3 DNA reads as TGTGCCGCCGGGACAGGGAACACCGGGGAGCTGTTTTTT. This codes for CAAGTGNTGELFF.

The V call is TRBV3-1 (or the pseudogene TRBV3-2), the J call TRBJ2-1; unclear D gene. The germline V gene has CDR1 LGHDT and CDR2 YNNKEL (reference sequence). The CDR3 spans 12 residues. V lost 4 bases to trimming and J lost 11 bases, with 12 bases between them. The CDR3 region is CASSPRQAQQFF. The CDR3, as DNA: TGTGCCAGCAGCCCTAGGCAGGCCCAGCAGTTCTTC.

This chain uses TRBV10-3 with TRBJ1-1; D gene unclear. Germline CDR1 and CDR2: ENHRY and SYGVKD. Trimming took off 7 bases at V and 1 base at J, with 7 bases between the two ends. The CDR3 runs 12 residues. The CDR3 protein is CAITSGNTEAFF. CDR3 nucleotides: TGTGCCATCACGAGCGGGAACACTGAAGCTTTCTTT.

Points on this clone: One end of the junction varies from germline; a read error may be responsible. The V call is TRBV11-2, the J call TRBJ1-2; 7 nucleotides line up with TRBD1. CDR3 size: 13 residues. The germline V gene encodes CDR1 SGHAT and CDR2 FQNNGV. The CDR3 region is CASSLEGAHGYTF. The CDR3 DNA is TGTGCCAGCAGCCTAGAGGGGGCGCATGGCTACACCTTC.

The CDR3 nucleotides are TGTGCCAGCGCAAATTATAATTCACCCCTCCACTTT. Its translation: CASANYNSPLHF. The chain links TRBV3-1 (or the pseudogene TRBV3-2) to TRBJ1-6; D ambiguous. The germline V gene has CDR1 LGHDT and CDR2 YNNKEL (reference sequence). This CDR3 is 12 amino acids long. V lost 8 bases and J lost 4, with 6 bases in between.

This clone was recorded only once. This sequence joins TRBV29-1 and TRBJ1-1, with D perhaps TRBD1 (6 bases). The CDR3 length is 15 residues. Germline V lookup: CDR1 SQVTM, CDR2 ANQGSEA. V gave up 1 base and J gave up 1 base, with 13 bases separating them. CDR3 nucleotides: TGCAGCGTTGAAGCTAGGGGGGGCGCGAACACTGAAGCTTTCTTT. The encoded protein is CSVEARGGANTEAFF.

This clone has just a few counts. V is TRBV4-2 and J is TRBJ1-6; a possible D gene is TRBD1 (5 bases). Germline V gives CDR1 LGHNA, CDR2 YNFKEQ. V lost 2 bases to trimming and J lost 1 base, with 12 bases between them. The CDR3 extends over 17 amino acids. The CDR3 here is CASSQSQGVSYNSPLHF. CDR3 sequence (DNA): TGTGCCAGCAGCCAATCTCAGGGAGTGTCCTATAATTCACCCCTCCACTTT.

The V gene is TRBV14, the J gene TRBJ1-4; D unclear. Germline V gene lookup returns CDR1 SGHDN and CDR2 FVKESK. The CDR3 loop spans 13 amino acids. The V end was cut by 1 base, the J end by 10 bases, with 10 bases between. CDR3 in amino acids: CASSQVRMGKLFF. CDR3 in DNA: TGTGCCAGCAGCCAAGTTAGGATGGGAAAACTGTTTTTT.

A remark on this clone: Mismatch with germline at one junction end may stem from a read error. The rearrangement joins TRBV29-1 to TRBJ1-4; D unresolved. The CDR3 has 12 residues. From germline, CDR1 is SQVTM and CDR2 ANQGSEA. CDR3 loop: CSVVLPGGGAIF. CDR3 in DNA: TGCAGCGTTGTTCTACCCGGCGGCGGCGCGATTTTT.

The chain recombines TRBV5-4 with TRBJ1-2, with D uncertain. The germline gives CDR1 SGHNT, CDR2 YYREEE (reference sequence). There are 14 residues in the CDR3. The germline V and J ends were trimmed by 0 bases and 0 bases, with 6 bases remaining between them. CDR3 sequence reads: CASSLGGSNYGYTF. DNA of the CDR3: TGTGCCAGCAGCTTGGGCGGATCTAACTATGGCTACACCTTC.

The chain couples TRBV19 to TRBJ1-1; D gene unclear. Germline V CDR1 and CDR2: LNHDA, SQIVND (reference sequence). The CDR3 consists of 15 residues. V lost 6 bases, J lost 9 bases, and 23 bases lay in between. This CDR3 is CASSRIEVPTSQAFF. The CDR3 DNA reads TGTGCCAGTAGCCGCATCGAGGTGCCTACCTCCCAAGCTTTCTTT.